This T cell receptor beta chain was documented in a study of response to subunit inactivated influenza vaccine. This clonotype was recorded a few times. The antigen is undetermined. MiXCR was run by TCRdb on the RT-PCR reads, yielding one entry per CDR3 protein. The sample includes over 450,000 distinct CDR3 sequences, 10% to 15% of them seen just once. Findings of the study overall: Authors suggested each seasonal influenza vaccination recruits few new T cells.

The sample was PBMCs from blood, taken about 6 weeks after vaccination. The sequence derives from a man aged 45 to 65 who received an inactivated influenza vaccine.

This CDR3 is CASRADSNQPQHF. The DNA for the CDR3 is TGTGCCAGCAGGGCCGATAGCAATCAGCCCCAGCATTTT. This chain connects TRBV12-3 or TRBV12-4 to TRBJ1-5; unclear D gene. CDR3 size: 13 residues. V lost 6 bases, J lost 0 bases, and 6 bases lay in between.